This TCR beta chain was obtained from a study of tumor-infiltrating lymphocytes in primary liver carcinoma. Study-wide points: Tumor region pairs shared more overlap than did tumor-adjacent and tumor-blood pairs.

This CDR3 contains 13 residues. TCR beta cDNA was reverse-transcribed from about 500 ng of total RNA. The reaction used a constant-region primer and ProtoScript II reverse transcriptase. Nested multiplex PCR, run for three rounds with slightly modified ARM-PCR, yielded TCR beta libraries. A C-beta reverse primer was combined with TRBV1-TRBV30 forward primers in the first two PCR rounds, and each round had approximately 9 cycles. TCRdb re-called the multiplex PCR reads with MiXCR, one entry per CDR3 protein. The sample records some 180,000 distinct CDR3 sequences, about 85% being singletons. On this clonotype: Its target is not known. Germline and junction disagree at one end, which may indicate a read error.

The source material, about 18-31 mg of unsorted bulk tissue, was used to co-extract RNA and DNA. Sequenced sample: tumor tissue from primary liver carcinoma. The receptor comes from a man aged 40-50 years with primary liver carcinoma and hepatitis B virus infection. The rearrangement uses TRBV12-3 or TRBV12-4 and TRBJ1-5; D ambiguous. This chain's CDR3 is CASSLTSDQPQYF. CDR3 coding DNA: TGTGCCAGCAGTTTAACTAGCGATCAGCCCCAATATTTT.